The TCR beta chain under discussion was sequenced for a study of somatic mutations in cytotoxic T cells in rheumatoid arthritis. Assay used: immunoSEQ multiplex PCR; TCRdb lists only in-frame clones, some missing. The repertoire holds 8,000 or so clones, with 74% as singletons. Deletions cut 2 bases from V and 4 bases from J, with 11 bases between. The V gene's germline CDR1 is MNHNS and CDR2 SASEGT. The CDR3 consists of 14 residues. Sample: CD8+ T cells sorted from blood. The source of this sequence is an adult with rheumatoid arthritis. The genes are TRBV6-1 and TRBJ1-2, with TRBD1 as a possible D gene (5 bases). CDR3 nucleotide sequence: TGTGCCAGCAGTGAATCCCAGGGTATCTATGGCTACACCTTC. Protein sequence: CASSESQGIYGYTF.